The 27 T cell receptor beta chains listed next were all sequenced from one sample in a study of shared clonotypes between healthy human individuals. Selected positively for CCR7 and CD45RO-negative, naive CD8 cells excluded terminally differentiated effector memory CD45RA+ cells. Repertoires were generated with immunoSEQ multiplex PCR, while TCRdb's copy carries only in-frame clones and drops some. The sample carries around 2.1 million clones, about 92% recorded once. Sequences were obtained from naive CD8+ T cells from PBMCs. These receptors came from a man between 18 and 29 years old in good health. Some clones in this sample may be carry-over from other donors' samples.

The chain links TRBV19 to TRBJ2-1; 13 bases agree with TRBD2. Trimming at V came to 5 bases and at J to 8 bases, leaving 6 bases not matched to a gene. CDR1 is LNHDA, CDR2 SQIVND, per germline (reference sequence). This CDR3 is 15 amino acids long. In DNA, the CDR3 is TGTGCCAGTAGTCGGACTAGCGGGAGTGATGATGAGCAGTTCTTC. Its protein product is CASSRTSGSDDEQFF.

This clone was observed once. V and J are TRBV9 and TRBJ1-1, with 7 bases aligning to TRBD1. Germline assignment: CDR1 SGDLS and CDR2 YYNGEE. Trimming took 4 bases from V and 0 from J; bases not matched to a gene: 9. The CDR3 spans 16 residues. The CDR3 sequence: CASSPRTGPLNTEAFF. For the CDR3, the DNA is TGTGCCAGCAGCCCTCGGACAGGCCCCTTGAACACTGAAGCTTTCTTT.

The gene calls are TRBV15 and TRBJ2-2, with D tentatively TRBD2 (5 bases). V was clipped by 0 bases and J by 8 bases, with 10 bases between them. The CDR3 contains 14 residues. Germline V gene lookup returns CDR1 LNHNV and CDR2 YYDKDF (reference sequence). The CDR3 protein is CATSRDGSGGELFF. The CDR3 DNA is TGTGCCACCAGCAGAGATGGGTCGGGAGGGGAGCTGTTTTTT.

Turning to this clone: This sample includes further DNA sequences coding for the same CDR3. The chain uses TRBV11-2 and TRBJ2-7; possibly TRBD1 for D (6 bases). CDR3 length equals 14 residues. Germline V gene lookup returns CDR1 SGHAT and CDR2 FQNNGV. V was shortened by 1 base and J by 2 bases, with 9 bases between the two germline ends. The CDR3 spells CASSLVTGTYEQYF. Here the CDR3 DNA reads TGTGCCAGCAGCTTAGTCACAGGGACCTACGAGCAGTACTTC. The full variable domain, its missing parts supplied by reference TRBV11-2 and TRBJ2-7, is EAGVAQSPRYKIIEKRQSVAFWCNPISGHATLYWYQQILGQGPKLLIQFQNNGVVDDSQLPKDRFSAERLKGVDSTLKIQPAKLEDSAVYLCASSLVTGTYEQYFGPGTRLTVT.

The chain joins TRBV5-1 to TRBJ2-7, with 8 nucleotides matching TRBD2. The CDR3 spans 15 residues. Trimming took 4 bases from V and 3 from J; bases not matched to a gene: 9. The germline V gene encodes CDR1 SGHRS and CDR2 YFSETQ. CDR3 sequence reads: CASSIHPTSGYEQYF. The CDR3 nucleotides read TGCGCCAGCAGCATCCACCCTACTAGCGGCTACGAGCAGTACTTC.

The rearrangement joins TRBV11-2 to TRBJ2-7; TRBD1 is a possible D gene (5 bases). This CDR3 contains 15 residues. CDR1 is SGHAT, CDR2 FQNNGV, per germline. V was cut by 1 base and J by 2 bases, with 12 bases left in between. The chain's CDR3 is CASSLGAGATYEQYF. Here the CDR3 DNA reads TGTGCCAGCAGCTTAGGAGCTGGGGCAACCTACGAGCAGTACTTC.

The V and J genes are TRBV5-1 and TRBJ2-7; D possibly uses TRBD1 or TRBD2 (5 bases each). The CDR3 contains 11 residues. Germline assignment: CDR1 SGHRS and CDR2 YFSETQ. V was shortened by 6 bases and J by 7 bases, with 11 bases between the two germline ends. This CDR3 is CASTSGAEQYF. The CDR3 DNA reads TGCGCCAGCACGTCCGGGGCGGAGCAGTACTTC.

CDR3 in amino acids: CASSDLGGEQYF. In nucleotides, the CDR3 is TGTGCCAGCAGTGACCTAGGGGGCGAGCAGTACTTC. V usage is TRBV2 and J usage is TRBJ2-7; maybe TRBD1 (6 bases). CDR1 and CDR2 (germline): SNHLY, FYNNEI. V gave up 3 bases and J gave up 6 bases, with 9 bases separating them. This CDR3 comprises 12 residues.

The genes are TRBV5-8 and TRBJ1-2; unclear D gene. Germline V gives CDR1 SGHTS, CDR2 YDEGEE. Trimming pared 6 bases from V and 3 bases from J, leaving 21 bases between. There are 16 residues in the CDR3. Here the CDR3 reads CASTKSRIIEYYGYTF. CDR3 DNA sequence: TGTGCCAGCACCAAGTCCCGGATAATTGAGTACTATGGCTACACCTTC.

The V gene is TRBV27, the J gene TRBJ1-2; D might be TRBD1 (5 bases). The CDR3 is 12 amino acids. V lost 6 bases and J 4 bases, leaving 9 bases between the germline ends. CDR1 and CDR2 from the germline V gene are MNHEY and SMNVEV (reference sequence). The CDR3 DNA sequence: TGTGCCAGCAGCTCAGGGACCTATGGCTACACCTTC. It yields the protein CASSSGTYGYTF.

The chain combines TRBV7-6 with TRBJ2-1; 9 bases agree with TRBD1. The CDR3 runs to 15 residues. From germline, CDR1 is SGHVS and CDR2 FNYEAQ. Trimming took 0 bases from V and 9 from J; bases not matched to a gene: 6. The CDR3 DNA is TGTGCCAGCAGCTTAGCGGGACAGGGCTACGGTGAGCAGTTCTTC. It codes for CASSLAGQGYGEQFF.

The genes are TRBV5-8 and TRBJ1-1; D uncertain. Germline values: CDR1 SGHTS, CDR2 YDEGEE. The CDR3 is 13 residues long. The V end lost 6 bases, the J end lost 1 base, and 10 bases lay between the germline ends. CDR3 DNA: TGTGCCAGCATCCGGCGGGCGAACACTGAAGCTTTCTTT. Translating gives CASIRRANTEAFF.

The gene calls are TRBV7-9 and TRBJ2-3, with D possibly matching TRBD2 (6 bases). This CDR3 is 16 amino acids long. Germline V CDR1 and CDR2: SEHNR, FQNEAQ (reference sequence). With 2 bases removed from V and 6 bases from J, the gap between germline ends came to 18 bases. CDR3 protein: CASSLSDGSGSDTQYF. The CDR3, as DNA: TGTGCCAGCAGCTTAAGTGACGGGAGTGGATCTGATACGCAGTATTTT. Together with reference TRBV7-9 and TRBJ2-3, the CDR3 gives the full variable domain: DTGVSQNPRHKITKRGQNVTFRCDPISEHNRLYWYRQTLGQGPEFLTYFQNEAQLEKSRLLSDRFSAERPKGSFSTLEIQRTEQGDSAMYLCASSLSDGSGSDTQYFGPGTRLTVL.

V usage is TRBV15 and J usage is TRBJ2-7, with D perhaps TRBD1 (6 bases). Trimming left V 3 bases short and J 4 bases short, with 16 bases between. Germline V gene sequence: CDR1 LNHNV, CDR2 YYDKDF (reference sequence). The CDR3 spans 15 residues. CDR3 region: CATSRGDTPLYEQYF. CDR3 nucleotide sequence: TGTGCCACCAGCAGGGGGGACACCCCGCTGTACGAGCAGTACTTC.

The V call is TRBV6-5, the J call TRBJ2-1, with 10 bases fitting TRBD2. J was trimmed by 6 bases and V by 10 bases; bases with no gene match: 6. Germline V gene lookup returns CDR1 MNHEY and CDR2 SVGAGI. This CDR3 is 13 amino acids long. DNA for the CDR3: TGTGCCACCTCTAGCGGGAGAGGCAATGAGCAGTTCTTC. It codes for CATSSGRGNEQFF.

This CDR3 is CASKRGQGEGYEQYF. The CDR3 DNA follows: TGTGCCAGCAAGAGGGGACAGGGGGAGGGCTACGAGCAGTACTTC. V is TRBV27 and J is TRBJ2-7; 11 bases fit TRBD1. With 7 bases clipped from V and 3 bases from J, the junction kept 8 bases outside the gene matches. This CDR3 is 15 amino acids long. Germline V gene data show CDR1 as MNHEY and CDR2 as SMNVEV (reference sequence).

The genes are TRBV28 and TRBJ2-7; D could derive from TRBD1 or TRBD2 (6 bases each). The CDR3 has 14 amino acids. Trimming stripped 7 bases from V and 7 bases from J, with 20 bases between. Germline V gene data show CDR1 as MDHEN and CDR2 as SYDVKM. The CDR3 region is CASTLVGGAGEQYF. CDR3 in DNA: TGTGCCAGCACCCTAGTGGGGGGCGCGGGGGAGCAGTACTTC.

The CDR3 spells CASSSRYKNQPQHF. The CDR3 nucleotides are TGCGCCAGCAGCTCCCGGTACAAAAATCAGCCCCAGCATTTT. The chain has TRBV5-1 and TRBJ1-5, with D hard to call. CDR3 length: 14 residues. V gave up 3 bases and J gave up 4 bases, with 11 bases separating them. Per germline, CDR1 SGHRS and CDR2 YFSETQ.

The chain combines TRBV5-1 with TRBJ2-7; D uncertain. Germline V lookup: CDR1 SGHRS, CDR2 YFSETQ. The CDR3 covers 14 residues. Trimming removed 3 bases at V and 0 bases at J, with 10 bases between. CDR3 in DNA: TGCGCCAGCAGCTCCCAACGATACTCCTACGAGCAGTACTTC. This sequence encodes CASSSQRYSYEQYF.

This chain connects TRBV30 to TRBJ2-3; possible D gene TRBD1, 5 bases. Trimming removed 4 bases from V and 3 bases from J, with 8 bases in between. CDR1 and CDR2 from the germline V gene are GTSNPN and SVGIG (reference sequence). The CDR3 has 12 residues. CDR3 amino acids: CAWTQGTDTQYF. In nucleotides, the CDR3 is TGTGCCTGGACTCAGGGTACAGATACGCAGTATTTT.

This sequence joins TRBV6-4 and TRBJ2-2; D is possibly TRBD1 or TRBD2 (5 bases each). Germline V gene lookup returns CDR1 MRHNA and CDR2 SNTAGT. The CDR3 consists of 16 residues. V was cut by 3 bases and J by 4 bases, with 15 bases left in between. Written as DNA, the CDR3 is TGTGCCAGCAGTGAGCACCCTGGGGCGGGCACCGGGGAGCTGTTTTTT. It yields the protein CASSEHPGAGTGELFF.

The chain couples TRBV11-3 to TRBJ2-5, with D perhaps TRBD1 or TRBD2 (5 bases each). The CDR3 runs 16 residues. The germline gives CDR1 SGHNT, CDR2 YENEEA. V lost 1 base, J lost 1 base, and 13 bases lay in between. The CDR3 nucleotides are TGTGCCAGCAGCTTAGGGGGACGGAGGCTCCAAGAGACCCAGTACTTC. It encodes CASSLGGRRLQETQYF.

The V call is TRBV5-4, the J call TRBJ2-7; the match to TRBD1 covers 11 bases. This CDR3 has 15 amino acids. With 4 bases clipped from V and 6 bases from J, the junction kept 9 bases outside the gene matches. Looked up from germline, CDR1 is SGHNT and CDR2 is YYREEE (reference sequence). The CDR3 bases are TGTGCCAGCAGCCCGGACAGGGGGCTTCCCCTCGAGCAGTACTTC. It translates to CASSPDRGLPLEQYF.

This clone was counted once. V and J are TRBV7-9 and TRBJ2-3; D gene unclear. The germline V and J ends were trimmed by 2 bases and 4 bases, with 7 bases remaining between them. This CDR3 has 13 amino acids. Looked up from germline, CDR1 is SEHNR and CDR2 is FQNEAQ (reference sequence). Written as DNA, the CDR3 is TGTGCCAGCAGCTTATTTAGGTCAGATACGCAGTATTTT. Its translation is CASSLFRSDTQYF.

J is TRBJ1-4 and V is TRBV19; D remains unclear. Germline CDR1 is LNHDA and CDR2 is SQIVND (reference sequence). Trimming removed 5 bases at V and 0 bases at J, with 7 bases between. There are 14 residues in the CDR3. The CDR3: CASSRAATNEKLFF. As DNA, the CDR3 is TGTGCCAGTAGTCGGGCTGCAACTAATGAAAAACTGTTTTTT.

This clone came up a few times. The same CDR3 can be traced to other DNA sequences in this sample. J is TRBJ2-7 and V is TRBV19, with TRBD2 matching over 12 bases. The length of the CDR3 is 15 residues. The V segment lost 3 bases and the J segment 2 bases; nucleotides outside the gene matches: 2. CDR1 is LNHDA and CDR2 is SQIVND in the germline V gene (reference sequence). The CDR3 coding sequence is TGTGCCAGTAGTATCCGGACTAGCGGGACCTACGAGCAGTACTTC. Translation gives CASSIRTSGTYEQYF.

In its sample, this clone was seen once. The gene calls are TRBV7-9 and TRBJ2-5; D might be TRBD2 (6 bases). The J call may be in error: the DNA end matches TRBJ2-7 better. The germline V gene encodes CDR1 SEHNR and CDR2 FQNEAQ (reference sequence). The CDR3 is 12 amino acids. The CDR3 sequence is CAIPAGSYEQYF. The CDR3, as DNA: TGTGCCATACCCGCGGGGAGCTACGAGCAGTACTTC.